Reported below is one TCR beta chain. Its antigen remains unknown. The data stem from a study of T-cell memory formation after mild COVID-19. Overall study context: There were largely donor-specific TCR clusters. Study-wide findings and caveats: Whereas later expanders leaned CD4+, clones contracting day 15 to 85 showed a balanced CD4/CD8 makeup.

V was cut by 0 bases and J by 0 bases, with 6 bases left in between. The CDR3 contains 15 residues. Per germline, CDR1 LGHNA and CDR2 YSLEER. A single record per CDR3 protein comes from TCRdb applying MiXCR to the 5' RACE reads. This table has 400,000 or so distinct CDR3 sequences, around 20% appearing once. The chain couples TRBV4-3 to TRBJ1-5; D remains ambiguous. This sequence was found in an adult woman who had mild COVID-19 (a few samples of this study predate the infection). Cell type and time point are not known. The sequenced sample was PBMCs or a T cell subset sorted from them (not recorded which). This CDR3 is CASSQDWYSNQPQHF. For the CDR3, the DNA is TGCGCCAGCAGCCAAGATTGGTATAGCAATCAGCCCCAGCATTTT.